This paragraph reports one T cell receptor beta chain. The antigen remains undetermined. In generating TCR beta cDNA, 5'RACE template switching with UMIs was used. TCRdb re-called the 5' RACE reads and shows each CDR3 protein once, DNA omitted. Reported are 350,000 to 500,000 distinct CDR3 sequences; the ten largest clones contain 7.3%. The germline CDR1 and CDR2 sequences are SGHTA and FQGNSA. The CDR3 sequence is 16 residues long. The data originate from a study of T cells expressing NK-cell markers. Whole-study context: It was sorted CD3+CD56+NKG2C+, CD3+CD56+NKG2C- and CD3+CD56-NKG2C+ T cells that supplied the TCR beta repertoires. Just one sequenced donor of eight was HCMV-seronegative, while seven were seropositive. General study results and limits: These same clonotypes (in a handful of donors) also led the CD3+CD56-NKG2C+ fraction.

The V call is TRBV7-2, the J call TRBJ2-7. The receptor comes from a woman between 18 and 75 years old in good health. Sample: blood T cells: a sorted CD56 or NKG2C T cell subset, CD4+ or CD8+ T cells, or bulk PBMC T cells (not recorded which). CDR3 sequence: CASSLQGMRSSYEQYF.